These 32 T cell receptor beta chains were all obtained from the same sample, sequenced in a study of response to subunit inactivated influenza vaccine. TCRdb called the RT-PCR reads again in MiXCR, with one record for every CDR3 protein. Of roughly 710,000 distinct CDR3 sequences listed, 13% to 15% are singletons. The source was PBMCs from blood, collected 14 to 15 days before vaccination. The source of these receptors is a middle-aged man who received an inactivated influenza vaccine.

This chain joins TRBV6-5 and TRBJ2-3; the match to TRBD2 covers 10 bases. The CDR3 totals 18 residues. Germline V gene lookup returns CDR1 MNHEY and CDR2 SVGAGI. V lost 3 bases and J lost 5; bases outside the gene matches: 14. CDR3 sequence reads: CASSYRREAGGRLDTQYF. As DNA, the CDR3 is TGTGCCAGCAGTTATAGACGAGAAGCGGGGGGGCGATTAGATACGCAGTATTTT.

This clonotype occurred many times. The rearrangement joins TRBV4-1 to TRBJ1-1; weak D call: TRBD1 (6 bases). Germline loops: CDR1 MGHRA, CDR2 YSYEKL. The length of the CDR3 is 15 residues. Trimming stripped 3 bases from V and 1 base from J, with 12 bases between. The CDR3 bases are TGCGCCAGCAGCCACGAAGGGGGAGGGAACACTGAAGCTTTCTTT. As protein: CASSHEGGGNTEAFF.

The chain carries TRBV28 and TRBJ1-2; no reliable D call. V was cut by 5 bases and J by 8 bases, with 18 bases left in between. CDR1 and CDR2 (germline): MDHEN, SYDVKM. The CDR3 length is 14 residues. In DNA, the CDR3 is TGTGCCAGCAGTGTACTCGTGGGTTATTACGGCTACACCTTC. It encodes CASSVLVGYYGYTF.

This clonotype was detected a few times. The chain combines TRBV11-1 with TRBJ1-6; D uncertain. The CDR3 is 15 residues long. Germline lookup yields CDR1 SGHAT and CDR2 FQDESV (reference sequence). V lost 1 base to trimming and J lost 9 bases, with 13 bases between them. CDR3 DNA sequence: TGTGCCAGCAGCTTAGGCGCCGCGTTGACTTCACCCCTCCACTTT. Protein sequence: CASSLGAALTSPLHF.

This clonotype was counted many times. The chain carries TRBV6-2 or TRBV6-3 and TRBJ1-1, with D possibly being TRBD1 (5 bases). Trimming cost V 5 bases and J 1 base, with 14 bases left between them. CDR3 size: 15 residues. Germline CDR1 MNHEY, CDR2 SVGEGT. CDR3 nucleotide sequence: TGTGCCAGCAGTCAACTGAGGGGCCGGAACACTGAAGCTTTCTTT. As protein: CASSQLRGRNTEAFF.

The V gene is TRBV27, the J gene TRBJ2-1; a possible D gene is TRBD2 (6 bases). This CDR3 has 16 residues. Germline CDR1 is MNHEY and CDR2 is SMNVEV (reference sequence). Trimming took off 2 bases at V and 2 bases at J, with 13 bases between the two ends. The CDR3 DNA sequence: TGTGCCAGCAGTTTAGAGGGCCGCGGGGCCTACAATGAGCAGTTCTTC. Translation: CASSLEGRGAYNEQFF.

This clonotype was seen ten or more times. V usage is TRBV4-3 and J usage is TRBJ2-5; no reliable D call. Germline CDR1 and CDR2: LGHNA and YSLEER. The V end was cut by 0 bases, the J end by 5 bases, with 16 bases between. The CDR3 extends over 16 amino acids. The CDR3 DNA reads TGCGCCAGCAGCCAAGATTACCAGAGACTCATGGAGACCCAGTACTTC. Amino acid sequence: CASSQDYQRLMETQYF.

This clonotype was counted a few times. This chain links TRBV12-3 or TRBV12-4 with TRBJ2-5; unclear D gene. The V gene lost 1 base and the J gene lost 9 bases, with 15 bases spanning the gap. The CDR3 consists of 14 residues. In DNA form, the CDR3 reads TGTGCCAGCAGTTTAGGTCAAAGCCCCGAGGCCCAGTACTTC. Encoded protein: CASSLGQSPEAQYF.

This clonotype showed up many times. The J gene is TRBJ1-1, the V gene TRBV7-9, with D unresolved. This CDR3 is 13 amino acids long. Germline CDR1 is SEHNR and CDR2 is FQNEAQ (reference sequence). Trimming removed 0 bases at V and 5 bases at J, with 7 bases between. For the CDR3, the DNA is TGTGCCAGCAGCTTAGCCCCCGGAACTGAAGCTTTCTTT. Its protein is CASSLAPGTEAFF.

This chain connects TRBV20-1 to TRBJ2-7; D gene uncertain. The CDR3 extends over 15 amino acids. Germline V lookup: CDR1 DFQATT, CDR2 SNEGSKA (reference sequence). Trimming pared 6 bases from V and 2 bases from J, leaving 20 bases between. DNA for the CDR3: TGCAGTGCCCGCTCCGCGGAGCGCCGGACCTACGAGCAGTACTTC. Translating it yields CSARSAERRTYEQYF.

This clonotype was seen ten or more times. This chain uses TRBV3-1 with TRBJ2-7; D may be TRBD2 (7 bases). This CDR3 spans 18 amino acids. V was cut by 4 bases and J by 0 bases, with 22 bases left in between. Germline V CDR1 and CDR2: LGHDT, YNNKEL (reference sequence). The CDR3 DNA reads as TGTGCCAGCAGCCCGCTTGGGGGGGCCTCACCACGCTCCTACGAGCAGTACTTC. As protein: CASSPLGGASPRSYEQYF.

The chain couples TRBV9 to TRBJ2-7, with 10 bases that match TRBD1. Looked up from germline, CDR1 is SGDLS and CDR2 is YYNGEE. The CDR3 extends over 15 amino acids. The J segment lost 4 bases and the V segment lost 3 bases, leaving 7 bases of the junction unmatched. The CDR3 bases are TGTGCCAGCAGCGCTCAGACAGGGGGCTCTTACGAGCAGTACTTC. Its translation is CASSAQTGGSYEQYF.

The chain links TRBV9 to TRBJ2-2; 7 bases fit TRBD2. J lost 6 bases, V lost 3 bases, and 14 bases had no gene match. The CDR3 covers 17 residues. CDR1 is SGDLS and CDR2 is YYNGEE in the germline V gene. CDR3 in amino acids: CASSGRIGGSLPGELFF. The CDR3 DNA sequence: TGTGCCAGCAGCGGAAGAATAGGCGGGAGTTTACCCGGGGAGCTGTTTTTT.

The CDR3 loop reads CSGGGNTEAFF. The CDR3 DNA reads as TGCAGCGGAGGGGGGAACACTGAAGCTTTCTTT. This rearrangement joins TRBV29-1 to TRBJ1-1; tentatively, D is TRBD1 (6 bases). Trimming removed 7 bases at V and 1 base at J, with 7 bases between. Germline assignment: CDR1 SQVTM and CDR2 ANQGSEA. The CDR3 length is 11 residues.

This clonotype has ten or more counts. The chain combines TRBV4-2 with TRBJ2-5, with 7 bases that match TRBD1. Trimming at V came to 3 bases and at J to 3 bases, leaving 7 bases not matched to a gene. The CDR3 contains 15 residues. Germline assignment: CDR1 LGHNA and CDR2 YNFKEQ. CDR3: CASSQGTAVEETQYF. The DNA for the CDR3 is TGTGCCAGCAGCCAGGGGACAGCAGTCGAAGAGACCCAGTACTTC.

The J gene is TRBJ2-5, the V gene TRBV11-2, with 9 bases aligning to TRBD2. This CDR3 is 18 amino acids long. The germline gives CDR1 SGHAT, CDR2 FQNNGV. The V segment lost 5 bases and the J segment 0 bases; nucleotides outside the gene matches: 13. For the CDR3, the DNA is TGTGCCAGCAGCAACGGGACTAGCTTAAAGGCGGACCAAGAGACCCAGTACTTC. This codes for CASSNGTSLKADQETQYF.

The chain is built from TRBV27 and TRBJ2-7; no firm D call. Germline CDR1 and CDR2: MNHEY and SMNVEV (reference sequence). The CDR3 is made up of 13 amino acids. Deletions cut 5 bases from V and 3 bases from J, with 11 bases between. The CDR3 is CASSRLLGYEQYF. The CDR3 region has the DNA TGTGCCAGCAGTCGACTTTTGGGCTACGAGCAGTACTTC.

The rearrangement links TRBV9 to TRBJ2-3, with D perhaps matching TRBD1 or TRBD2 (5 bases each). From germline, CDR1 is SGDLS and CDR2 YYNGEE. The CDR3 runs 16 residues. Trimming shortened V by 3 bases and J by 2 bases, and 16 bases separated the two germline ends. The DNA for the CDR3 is TGTGCCAGCAGCGCTTCCAAAAGGGACCCCACAGATACGCAGTATTTT. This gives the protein CASSASKRDPTDTQYF.

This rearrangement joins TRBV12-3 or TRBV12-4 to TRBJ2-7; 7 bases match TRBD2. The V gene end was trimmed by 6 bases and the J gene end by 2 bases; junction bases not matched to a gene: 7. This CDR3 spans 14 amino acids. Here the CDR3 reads CASSPVRGAYEQYF. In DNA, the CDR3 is TGTGCCAGCAGCCCCGTTCGGGGGGCCTACGAGCAGTACTTC.

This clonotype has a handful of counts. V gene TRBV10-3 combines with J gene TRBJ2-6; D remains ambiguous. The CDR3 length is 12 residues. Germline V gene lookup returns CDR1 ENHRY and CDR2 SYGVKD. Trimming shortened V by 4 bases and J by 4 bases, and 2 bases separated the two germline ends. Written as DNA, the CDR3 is TGTGCCATCAGTGCGGGGGCCAACGTCCTGACTTTC. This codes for CAISAGANVLTF.

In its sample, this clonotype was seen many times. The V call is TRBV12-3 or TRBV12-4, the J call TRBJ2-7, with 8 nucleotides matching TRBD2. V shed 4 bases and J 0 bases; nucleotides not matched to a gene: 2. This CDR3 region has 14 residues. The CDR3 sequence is CASSYSGVSYEQYF. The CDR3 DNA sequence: TGTGCCAGCAGTTATAGCGGGGTCTCCTACGAGCAGTACTTC.

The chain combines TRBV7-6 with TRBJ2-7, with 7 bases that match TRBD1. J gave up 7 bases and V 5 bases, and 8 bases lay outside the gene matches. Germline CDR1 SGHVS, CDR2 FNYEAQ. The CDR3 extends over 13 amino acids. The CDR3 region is CASSPRQGLEQYF. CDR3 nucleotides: TGTGCCAGCAGCCCTAGACAGGGATTGGAGCAGTACTTC.

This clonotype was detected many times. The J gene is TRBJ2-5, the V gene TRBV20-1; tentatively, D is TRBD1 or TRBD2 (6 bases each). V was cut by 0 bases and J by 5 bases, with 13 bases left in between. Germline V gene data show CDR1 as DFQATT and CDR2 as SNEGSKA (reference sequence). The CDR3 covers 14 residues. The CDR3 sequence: CSARDSRGVETQYF. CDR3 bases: TGCAGTGCTAGAGATAGTAGGGGGGTGGAGACCCAGTACTTC.

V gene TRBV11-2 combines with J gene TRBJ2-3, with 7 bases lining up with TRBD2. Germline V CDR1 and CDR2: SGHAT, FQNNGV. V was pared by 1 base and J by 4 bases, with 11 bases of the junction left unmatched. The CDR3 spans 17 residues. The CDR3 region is CASSLGDRLAVADTQYF. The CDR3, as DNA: TGTGCCAGCAGCTTAGGGGACCGACTAGCCGTCGCAGATACGCAGTATTTT.

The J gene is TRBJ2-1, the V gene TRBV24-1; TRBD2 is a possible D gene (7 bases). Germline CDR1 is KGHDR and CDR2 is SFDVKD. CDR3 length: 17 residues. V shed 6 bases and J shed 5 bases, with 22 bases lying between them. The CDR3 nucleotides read TGTGCCACCAGTACGTCATTGGTTGCGGGGGACAACAATGAGCAGTTCTTC. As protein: CATSTSLVAGDNNEQFF.

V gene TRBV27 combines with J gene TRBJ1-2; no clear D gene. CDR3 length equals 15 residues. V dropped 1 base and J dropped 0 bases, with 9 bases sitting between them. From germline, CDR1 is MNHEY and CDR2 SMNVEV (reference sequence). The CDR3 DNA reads TGTGCCAGCAGTTTATACCCGACACCTAACTATGGCTACACCTTC. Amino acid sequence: CASSLYPTPNYGYTF.

CDR3 residues: CASSSKPGLGDNEQFF. The CDR3 nucleotides read TGTGCCAGCAGCTCGAAACCGGGACTCGGAGACAATGAGCAGTTCTTC. The chain has TRBV5-8 and TRBJ2-1; possible D gene TRBD2, 6 bases. Deletions cut 3 bases from V and 5 bases from J, with 18 bases between. Looked up from germline, CDR1 is SGHTS and CDR2 is YDEGEE. There are 16 residues in the CDR3.

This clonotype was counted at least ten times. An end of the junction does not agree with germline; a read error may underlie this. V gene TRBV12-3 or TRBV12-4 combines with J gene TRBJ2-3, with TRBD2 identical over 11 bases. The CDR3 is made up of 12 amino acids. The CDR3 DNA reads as TGTGCCAGCAGTCTAGCGGGAGGTGAAAAGTATTTT. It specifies CASSLAGGEKYF.

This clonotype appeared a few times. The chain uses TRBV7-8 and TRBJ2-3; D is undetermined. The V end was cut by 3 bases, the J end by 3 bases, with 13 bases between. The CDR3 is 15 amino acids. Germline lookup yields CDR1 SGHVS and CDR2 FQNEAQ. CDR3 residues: CASSFSSPITDTQYF. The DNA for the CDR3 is TGTGCCAGCAGCTTTTCATCCCCAATTACAGATACGCAGTATTTT.

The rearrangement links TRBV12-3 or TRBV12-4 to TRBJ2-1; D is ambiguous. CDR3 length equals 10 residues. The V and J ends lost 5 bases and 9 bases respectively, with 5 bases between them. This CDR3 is CASSMGEQFF. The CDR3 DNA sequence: TGTGCCAGCAGTATGGGTGAGCAGTTCTTC.

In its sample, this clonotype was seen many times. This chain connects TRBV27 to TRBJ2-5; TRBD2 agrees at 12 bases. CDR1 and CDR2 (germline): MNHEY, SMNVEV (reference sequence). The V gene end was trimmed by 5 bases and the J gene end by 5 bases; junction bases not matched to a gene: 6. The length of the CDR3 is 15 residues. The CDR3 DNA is TGTGCCAGCAGTCCTGGACTAGCGGGAACGGAGACCCAGTACTTC. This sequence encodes CASSPGLAGTETQYF.

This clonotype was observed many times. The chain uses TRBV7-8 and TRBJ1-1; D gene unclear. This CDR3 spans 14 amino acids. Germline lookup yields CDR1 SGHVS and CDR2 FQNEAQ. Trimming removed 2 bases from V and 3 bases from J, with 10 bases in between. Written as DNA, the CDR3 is TGTGCCAGCAGCTTATACAGCTTGCACACTGAAGCTTTCTTT. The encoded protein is CASSLYSLHTEAFF. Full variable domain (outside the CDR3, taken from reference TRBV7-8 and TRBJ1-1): GAGVSQSPRYKVAKRGQDVALRCDPISGHVSLFWYQQALGQGPEFLTYFQNEAQLDKSGLPSDRFFAERPEGSVSTLKIQRTQQEDSAVYLCASSLYSLHTEAFFGQGTRLTVV.